The rows below give T cell receptor beta chains drawn from one sample of a study of response to subunit inactivated influenza vaccine. Each CDR3 protein is one row after TCRdb ran MiXCR on the RT-PCR reads. Of 500,000 to 600,000 distinct CDR3 sequences in the sample, around 15% were seen once. This material consisted of PBMCs from blood, taken 11 to 12 days after vaccination. The receptor set was obtained from a man aged 45-65 years who received an inactivated influenza vaccine. Each CDR3 is given with its conserved first and last residue. The D gene is left open where the match is weak. The size of a clone is reported for some rows only, either as once, few or many, or as a class for expanded clones.

>TRBJ2-3|TRBV2|NA|few
CASGWGPTDTQYF
TGTGCCAGCGGCTGGGGACCCACAGATACGCAGTATTTT
>TRBJ2-7|TRBV7-2|TRBD2|NA
CASSLDSGSVPEQYF
TGTGCCAGCAGCTTAGACAGCGGGAGTGTACCCGAGCAGTACTTC
>TRBJ1-1|TRBV12-3/TRBV12-4|NA|few
CASSPSGGMNTEAFF
TGTGCCAGCAGTCCTAGCGGGGGGATGAACACTGAAGCTTTCTTT
>TRBJ2-1|TRBV7-6|TRBD1|few
CASSLIDRVVYNEQFF
TGTGCCAGCAGCTTGATCGACAGGGTTGTTTACAATGAGCAGTTCTTC
>TRBJ2-7|TRBV20-1|TRBD2|NA
CSAIPTSGSYEQYF
TGCAGTGCTATTCCAACTAGCGGGAGTTACGAGCAGTACTTC
>TRBJ1-6|TRBV5-1|NA|few
CASSGGAFPSPLHF
TGCGCCAGCAGTGGAGGGGCGTTCCCCTCACCCCTCCACTTT
>TRBJ1-4|TRBV4-3|NA|few
CASSQETPQQRGEKLFF
TGCGCCAGCAGCCAAGAGACACCTCAGCAACGGGGTGAAAAACTGTTTTTT
>TRBJ2-6|TRBV18|TRBD2|few
CASSPSTGGSGANVLTF
TGTGCCAGCTCACCATCGACGGGGGGCTCTGGGGCCAACGTCCTGACTTTC
>TRBJ1-2|TRBV5-1|NA|many
CASSLDRWNYGYTF
TGCGCCAGCAGCTTGGACAGGTGGAACTATGGCTACACCTTC
>TRBJ1-2|TRBV12-3/TRBV12-4|NA|many
CASSPDRSYGYTF
TGTGCCAGCAGTCCCGACAGGAGCTATGGCTACACCTTC
>TRBJ2-7|TRBV10-3|TRBD1|NA
CAISPGQGASYEQYF
TGTGCCATCAGTCCGGGACAGGGAGCATCCTACGAGCAGTACTTC